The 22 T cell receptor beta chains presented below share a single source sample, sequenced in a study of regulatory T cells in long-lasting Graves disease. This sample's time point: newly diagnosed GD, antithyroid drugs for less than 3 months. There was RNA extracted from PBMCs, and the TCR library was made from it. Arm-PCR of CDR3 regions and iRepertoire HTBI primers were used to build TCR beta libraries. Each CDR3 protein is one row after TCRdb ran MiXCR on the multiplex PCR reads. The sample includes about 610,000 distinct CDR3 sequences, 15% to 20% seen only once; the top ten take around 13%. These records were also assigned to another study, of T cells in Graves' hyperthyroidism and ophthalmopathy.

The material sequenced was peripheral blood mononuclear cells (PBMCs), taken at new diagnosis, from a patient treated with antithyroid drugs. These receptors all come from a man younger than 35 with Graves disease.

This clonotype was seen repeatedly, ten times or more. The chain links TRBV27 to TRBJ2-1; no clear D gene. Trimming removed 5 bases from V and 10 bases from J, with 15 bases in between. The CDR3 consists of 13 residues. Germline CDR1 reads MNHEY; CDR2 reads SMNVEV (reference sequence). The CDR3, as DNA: TGTGCCAGCAGTCTACCCGGAATAAACGAGCAGTTCTTC. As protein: CASSLPGINEQFF.

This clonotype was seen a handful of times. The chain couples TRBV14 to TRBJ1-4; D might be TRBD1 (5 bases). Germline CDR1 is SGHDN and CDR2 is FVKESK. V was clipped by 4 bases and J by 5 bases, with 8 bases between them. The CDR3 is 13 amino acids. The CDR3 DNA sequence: TGTGCCAGCAGCCGGGACGGGAATGAAAAACTGTTTTTT. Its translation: CASSRDGNEKLFF.

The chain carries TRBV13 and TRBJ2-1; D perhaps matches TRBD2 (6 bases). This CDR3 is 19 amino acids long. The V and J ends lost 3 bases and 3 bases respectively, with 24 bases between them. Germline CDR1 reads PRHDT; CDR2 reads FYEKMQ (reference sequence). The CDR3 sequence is CASSFPGVGLFGLYNEQFF. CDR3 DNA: TGTGCCAGCAGCTTCCCTGGGGTGGGACTGTTCGGACTCTACAATGAGCAGTTCTTC.

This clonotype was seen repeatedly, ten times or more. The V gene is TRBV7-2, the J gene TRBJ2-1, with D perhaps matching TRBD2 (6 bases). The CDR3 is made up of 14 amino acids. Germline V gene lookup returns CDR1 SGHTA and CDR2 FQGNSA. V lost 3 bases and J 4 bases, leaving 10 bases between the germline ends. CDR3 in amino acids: CASSLDYRYNEQFF. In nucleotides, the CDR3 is TGTGCCAGCAGCTTGGACTACCGGTACAATGAGCAGTTCTTC.

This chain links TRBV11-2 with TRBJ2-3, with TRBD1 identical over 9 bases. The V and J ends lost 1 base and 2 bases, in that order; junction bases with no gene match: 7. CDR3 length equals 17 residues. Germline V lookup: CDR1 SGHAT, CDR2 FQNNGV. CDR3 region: CASSLVRTGAHTDTQYF. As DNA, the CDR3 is TGTGCCAGCAGCTTAGTCAGGACAGGGGCGCACACAGATACGCAGTATTTT.

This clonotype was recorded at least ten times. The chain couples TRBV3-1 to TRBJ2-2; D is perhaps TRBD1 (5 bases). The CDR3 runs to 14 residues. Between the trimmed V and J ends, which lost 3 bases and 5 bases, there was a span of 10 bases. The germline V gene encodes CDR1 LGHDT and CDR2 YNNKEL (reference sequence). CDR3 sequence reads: CASSQGPATGELFF. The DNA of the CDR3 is TGTGCCAGCAGCCAGGGGCCGGCGACCGGGGAGCTGTTTTTT. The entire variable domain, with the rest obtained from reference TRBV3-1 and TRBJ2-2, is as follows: DTAVSQTPKYLVTQMGNDKSIKCEQNLGHDTMYWYKQDSKKFLKIMFSYNNKELIINETVPNRFSPKSPDKAHLNLHINSLELGDSAVYFCASSQGPATGELFFGEGSRLTVL.

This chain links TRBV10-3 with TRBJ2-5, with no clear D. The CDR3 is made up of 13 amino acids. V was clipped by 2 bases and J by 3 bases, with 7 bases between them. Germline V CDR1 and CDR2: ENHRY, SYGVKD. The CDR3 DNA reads TGTGCCATCAGTGAGGGGTTTAAAGAGACCCAGTACTTC. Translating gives CAISEGFKETQYF.

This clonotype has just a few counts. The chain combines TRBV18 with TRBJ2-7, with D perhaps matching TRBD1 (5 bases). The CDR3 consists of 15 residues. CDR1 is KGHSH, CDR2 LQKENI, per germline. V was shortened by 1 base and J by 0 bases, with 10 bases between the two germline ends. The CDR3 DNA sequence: TGTGCCAGCTCACCACGGCAGGGAATCTCCTACGAGCAGTACTTC. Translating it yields CASSPRQGISYEQYF.

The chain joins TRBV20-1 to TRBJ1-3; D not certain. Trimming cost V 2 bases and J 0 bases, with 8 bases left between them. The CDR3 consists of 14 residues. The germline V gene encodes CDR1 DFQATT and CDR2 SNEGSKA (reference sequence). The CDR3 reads CSARRLLSGNTIYF. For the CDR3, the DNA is TGCAGTGCTAGAAGACTCCTCTCTGGAAACACCATATATTTT.

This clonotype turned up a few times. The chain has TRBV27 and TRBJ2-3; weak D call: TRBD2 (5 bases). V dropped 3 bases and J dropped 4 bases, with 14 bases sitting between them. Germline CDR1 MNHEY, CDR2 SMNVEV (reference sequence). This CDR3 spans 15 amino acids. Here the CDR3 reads CASSFRTDGADTQYF. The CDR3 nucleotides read TGTGCCAGCAGTTTCCGGACCGACGGGGCAGATACGCAGTATTTT.

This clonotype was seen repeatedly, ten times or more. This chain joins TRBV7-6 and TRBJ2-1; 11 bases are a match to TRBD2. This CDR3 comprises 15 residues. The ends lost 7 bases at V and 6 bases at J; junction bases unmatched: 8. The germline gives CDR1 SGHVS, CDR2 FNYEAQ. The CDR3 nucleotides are TGTGCCAGCATGGCTACTAGCGGGAGCCCCAATGAGCAGTTCTTC. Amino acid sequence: CASMATSGSPNEQFF.

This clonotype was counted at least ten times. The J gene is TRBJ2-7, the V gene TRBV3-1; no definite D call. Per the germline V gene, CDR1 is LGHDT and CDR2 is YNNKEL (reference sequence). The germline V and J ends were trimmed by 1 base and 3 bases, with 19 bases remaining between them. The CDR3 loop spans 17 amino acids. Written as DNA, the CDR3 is TGTGCCAGCAGCCAAGGGTTTGGGCCCGACGTCCTCTACGAGCAGTACTTC. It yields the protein CASSQGFGPDVLYEQYF.

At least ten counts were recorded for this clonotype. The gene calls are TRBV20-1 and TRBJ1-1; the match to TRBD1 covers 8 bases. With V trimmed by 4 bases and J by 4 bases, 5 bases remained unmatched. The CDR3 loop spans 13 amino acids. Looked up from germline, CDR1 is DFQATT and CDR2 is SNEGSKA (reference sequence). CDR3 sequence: CSAKDRVGTEAFF. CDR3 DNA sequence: TGCAGTGCTAAGGACAGGGTTGGCACTGAAGCTTTCTTT.

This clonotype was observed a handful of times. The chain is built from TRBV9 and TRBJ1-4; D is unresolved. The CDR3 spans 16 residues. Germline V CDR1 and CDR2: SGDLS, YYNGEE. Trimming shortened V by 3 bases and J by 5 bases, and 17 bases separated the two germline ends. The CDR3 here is CASSAEAGGRNEKLFF. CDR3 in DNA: TGTGCCAGCAGCGCCGAGGCTGGCGGACGGAATGAAAAACTGTTTTTT. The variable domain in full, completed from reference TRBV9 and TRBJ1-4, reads DSGVTQTPKHLITATGQRVTLRCSPRSGDLSVYWYQQSLDQGLQFLIQYYNGEERAKGNILERFSAQQFPDLHSELNLSSLELGDSALYFCASSAEAGGRNEKLFFGSGTQLSVL.

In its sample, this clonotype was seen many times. CDR3 amino acids: CASSEALSAIGYEQYF. CDR3 sequence (DNA): TGTGCCAGCAGTGAAGCGCTTTCAGCAATCGGCTACGAGCAGTACTTC. The genes are TRBV6-1 and TRBJ2-7, with D uncertain. The germline gives CDR1 MNHNS, CDR2 SASEGT. This CDR3 contains 16 residues. V was shortened by 0 bases and J by 3 bases, with 15 bases between the two germline ends.

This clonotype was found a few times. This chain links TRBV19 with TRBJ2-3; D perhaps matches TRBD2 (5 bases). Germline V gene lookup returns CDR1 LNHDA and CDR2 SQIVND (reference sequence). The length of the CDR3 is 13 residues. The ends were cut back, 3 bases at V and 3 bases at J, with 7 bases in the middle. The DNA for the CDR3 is TGTGCCAGTAGTATCGGGAAGACAGATACGCAGTATTTT. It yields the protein CASSIGKTDTQYF. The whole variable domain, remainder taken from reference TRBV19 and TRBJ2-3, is DGGITQSPKYLFRKEGQNVTLSCEQNLNHDAMYWYRQDPGQGLRLIYYSQIVNDFQKGDIAEGYSVSREKKESFPLTVTSAQKNPTAFYLCASSIGKTDTQYFGPGTRLTVL.

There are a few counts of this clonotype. This CDR3 reads CAWSRDSNQPQHF. The CDR3 DNA sequence: TGTGCCTGGAGCAGGGATAGCAATCAGCCCCAGCATTTT. This sequence joins TRBV30 and TRBJ1-5, with D tentatively TRBD1 (5 bases). The germline V gene has CDR1 GTSNPN and CDR2 SVGIG (reference sequence). V was clipped by 3 bases and J by 0 bases, with 6 bases between them. There are 13 residues in the CDR3. Full variable domain (rest looked up from reference TRBV30 and TRBJ1-5): SQTIHQWPATLVQPVGSPLSLECTVEGTSNPNLYWYRQAAGRGLQLLFYSVGIGQISSEVPQNLSASRPQDRQFILSSKKLLLSDSGFYLCAWSRDSNQPQHFGDGTRLSIL.

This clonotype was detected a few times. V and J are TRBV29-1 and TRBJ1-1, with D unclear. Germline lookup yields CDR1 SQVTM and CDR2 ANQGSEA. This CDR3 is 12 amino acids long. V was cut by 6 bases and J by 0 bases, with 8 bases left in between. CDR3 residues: CSVQLVNTEAFF. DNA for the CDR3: TGCAGCGTACAACTCGTGAACACTGAAGCTTTCTTT. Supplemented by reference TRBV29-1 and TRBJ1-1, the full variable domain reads SAVISQKPSRDICQRGTSLTIQCQVDSQVTMMFWYRQQPGQSLTLIATANQGSEATYESGFVIDKFPISRPNLTFSTLTVSNMSPEDSSIYLCSVQLVNTEAFFGQGTRLTVV.

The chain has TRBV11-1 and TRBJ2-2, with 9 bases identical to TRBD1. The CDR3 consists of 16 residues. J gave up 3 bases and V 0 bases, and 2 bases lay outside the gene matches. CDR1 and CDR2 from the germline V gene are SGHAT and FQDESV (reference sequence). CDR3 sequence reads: CASSLAQGADTGELFF. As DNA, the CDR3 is TGTGCCAGCAGCTTAGCACAGGGGGCGGACACCGGGGAGCTGTTTTTT.

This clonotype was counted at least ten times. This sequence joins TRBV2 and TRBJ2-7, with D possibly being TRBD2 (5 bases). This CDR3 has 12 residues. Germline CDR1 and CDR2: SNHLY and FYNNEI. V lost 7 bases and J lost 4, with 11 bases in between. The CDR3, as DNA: TGTGCCAGCAAGTTTCGGGGATACGAGCAGTACTTC. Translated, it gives CASKFRGYEQYF. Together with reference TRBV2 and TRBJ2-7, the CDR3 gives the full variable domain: EPEVTQTPSHQVTQMGQEVILRCVPISNHLYFYWYRQILGQKVEFLVSFYNNEISEKSEIFDDQFSVERPDGSNFTLKIRSTKLEDSAMYFCASKFRGYEQYFGPGTRLTVT.

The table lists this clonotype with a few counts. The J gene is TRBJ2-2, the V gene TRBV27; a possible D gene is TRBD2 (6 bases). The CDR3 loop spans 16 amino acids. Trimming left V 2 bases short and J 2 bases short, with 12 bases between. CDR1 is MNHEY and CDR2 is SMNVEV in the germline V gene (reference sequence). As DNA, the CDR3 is TGTGCCAGCAGTTTAGGAGTAGCGGCAAACACCGGGGAGCTGTTTTTT. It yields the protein CASSLGVAANTGELFF.

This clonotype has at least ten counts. The DNA for the CDR3 is TGCAGTGCTAACAGGGGGCGATATAGCAATCAGCCCCAGCATTTT. Translating gives CSANRGRYSNQPQHF. The chain joins TRBV20-1 to TRBJ1-5; 9 positions match TRBD1. Germline CDR1 and CDR2: DFQATT and SNEGSKA (reference sequence). Unmatched junction bases numbered 4, after V lost 4 bases and J lost 0 bases. The CDR3 is 15 residues long.